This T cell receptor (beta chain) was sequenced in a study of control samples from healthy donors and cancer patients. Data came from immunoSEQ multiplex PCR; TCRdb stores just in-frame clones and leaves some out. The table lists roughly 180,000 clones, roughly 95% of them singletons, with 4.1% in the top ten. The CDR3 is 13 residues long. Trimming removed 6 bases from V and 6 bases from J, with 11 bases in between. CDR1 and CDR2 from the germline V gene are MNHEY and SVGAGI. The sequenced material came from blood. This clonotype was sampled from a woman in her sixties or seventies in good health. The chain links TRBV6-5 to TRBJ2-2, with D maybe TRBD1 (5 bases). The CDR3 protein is CASRQVNAGELFF. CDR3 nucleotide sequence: TGTGCCAGCAGACAGGTTAACGCCGGGGAGCTGTTTTTT.